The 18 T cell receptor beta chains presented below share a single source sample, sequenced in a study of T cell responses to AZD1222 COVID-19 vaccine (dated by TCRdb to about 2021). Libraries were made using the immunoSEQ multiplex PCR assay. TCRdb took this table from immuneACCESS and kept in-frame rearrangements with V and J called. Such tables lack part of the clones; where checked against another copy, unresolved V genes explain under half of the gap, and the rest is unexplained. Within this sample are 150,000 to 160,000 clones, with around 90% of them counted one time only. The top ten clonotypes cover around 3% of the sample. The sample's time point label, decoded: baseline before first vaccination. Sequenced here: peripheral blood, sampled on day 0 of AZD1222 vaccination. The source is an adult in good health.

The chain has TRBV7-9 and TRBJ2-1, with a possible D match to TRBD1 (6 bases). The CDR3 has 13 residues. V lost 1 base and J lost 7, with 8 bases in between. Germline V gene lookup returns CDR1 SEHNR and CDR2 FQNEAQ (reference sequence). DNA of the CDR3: TGTGCCAGCAGCTTAGGGACAGCTAATGAGCAGTTCTTC. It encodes CASSLGTANEQFF.

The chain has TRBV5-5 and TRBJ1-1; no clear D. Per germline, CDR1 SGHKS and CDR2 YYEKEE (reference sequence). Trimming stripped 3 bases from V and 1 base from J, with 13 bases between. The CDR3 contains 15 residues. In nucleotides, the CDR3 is TGTGCCAGCAGCTACGGCGGGCGGACGAACACTGAAGCTTTCTTT. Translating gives CASSYGGRTNTEAFF.

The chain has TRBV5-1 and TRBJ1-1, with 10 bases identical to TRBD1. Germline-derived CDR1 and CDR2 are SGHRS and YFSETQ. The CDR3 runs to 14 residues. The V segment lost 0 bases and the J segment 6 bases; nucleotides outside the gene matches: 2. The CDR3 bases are TGCGCCAGCAGCTTGGGGACAGGGGGGTCTGAAGCTTTCTTT. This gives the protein CASSLGTGGSEAFF.

The CDR3 sequence is CAAGSYSGNTIYF. In nucleotides, the CDR3 is TGTGCCGCGGGGTCCTACTCTGGAAACACCATATATTTT. The chain uses TRBV10-3 and TRBJ1-3, with no clear D. V lost 11 bases, J lost 0 bases, and 11 bases lay in between. Looked up from germline, CDR1 is ENHRY and CDR2 is SYGVKD. This CDR3 region has 13 residues.

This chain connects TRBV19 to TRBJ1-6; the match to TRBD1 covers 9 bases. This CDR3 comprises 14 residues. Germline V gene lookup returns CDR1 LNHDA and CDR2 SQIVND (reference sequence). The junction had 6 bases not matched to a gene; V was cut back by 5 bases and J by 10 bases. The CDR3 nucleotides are TGTGCCAGTAGTCTAGGACAGGGGAAATCACCCCTCCACTTT. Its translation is CASSLGQGKSPLHF.

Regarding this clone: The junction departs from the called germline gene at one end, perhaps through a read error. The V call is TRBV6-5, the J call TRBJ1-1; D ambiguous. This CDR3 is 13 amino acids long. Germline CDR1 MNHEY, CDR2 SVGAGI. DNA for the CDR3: TGTGCCAGCAGTTACATCCTGAACACTGGAGCTTTCTTT. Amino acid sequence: CASSYILNTGAFF.

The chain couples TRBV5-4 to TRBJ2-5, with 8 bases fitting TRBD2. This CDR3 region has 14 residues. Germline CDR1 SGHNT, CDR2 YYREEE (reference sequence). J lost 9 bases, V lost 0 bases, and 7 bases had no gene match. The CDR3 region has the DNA TGTGCCAGCAGCTTGGCCGGCGGGGGGCCCCCCCAGTACTTC. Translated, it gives CASSLAGGGPPQYF. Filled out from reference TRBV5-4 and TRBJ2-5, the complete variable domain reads ETGVTQSPTHLIKTRGQQVTLRCSSQSGHNTVSWYQQALGQGPQFIFQYYREEENGRGNFPPRFSGLQFPNYSSELNVNALELDDSALYLCASSLAGGGPPQYFGPGTRLLVL.

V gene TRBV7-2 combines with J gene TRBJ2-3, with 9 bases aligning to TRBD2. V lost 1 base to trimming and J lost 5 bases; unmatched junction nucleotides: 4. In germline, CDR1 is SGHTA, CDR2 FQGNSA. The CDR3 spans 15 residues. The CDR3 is CASSLGGGAIDTQYF. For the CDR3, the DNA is TGTGCCAGCAGCTTAGGCGGGGGGGCAATAGATACGCAGTATTTT.

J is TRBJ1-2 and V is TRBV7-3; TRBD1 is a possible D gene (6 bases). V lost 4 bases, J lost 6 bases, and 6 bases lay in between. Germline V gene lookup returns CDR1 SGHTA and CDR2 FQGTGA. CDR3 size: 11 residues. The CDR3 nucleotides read TGTGCCAGCAGCTCAGGGGATGGCTACACCTTC. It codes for CASSSGDGYTF.

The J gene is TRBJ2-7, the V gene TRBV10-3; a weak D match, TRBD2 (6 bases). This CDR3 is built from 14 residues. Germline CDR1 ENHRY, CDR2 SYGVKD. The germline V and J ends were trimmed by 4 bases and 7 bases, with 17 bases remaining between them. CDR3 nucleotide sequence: TGTGCCATCAGTGGAGGTAGCGGTGGCTCAGAGCAGTACTTC. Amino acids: CAISGGSGGSEQYF.

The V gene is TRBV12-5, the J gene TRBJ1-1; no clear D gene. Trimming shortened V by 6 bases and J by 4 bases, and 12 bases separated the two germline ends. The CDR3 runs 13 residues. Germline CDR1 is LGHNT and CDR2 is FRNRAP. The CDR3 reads CASGRDVGTEAFF. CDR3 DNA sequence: TGTGCTAGTGGCCGCGATGTAGGCACTGAAGCTTTCTTT.

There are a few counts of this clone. In DNA form, the CDR3 reads TGTGCCAGCAGCTTGGAAGGACAAAGCACAGATACGCAGTATTTT. Its protein is CASSLEGQSTDTQYF. V is TRBV5-6 and J is TRBJ2-3, with a possible D match to TRBD1 (5 bases). Germline-derived CDR1 and CDR2 are SGHDT and YYEEEE. With 0 bases removed from V and 0 bases from J, the gap between germline ends came to 8 bases. The CDR3 runs 15 residues.

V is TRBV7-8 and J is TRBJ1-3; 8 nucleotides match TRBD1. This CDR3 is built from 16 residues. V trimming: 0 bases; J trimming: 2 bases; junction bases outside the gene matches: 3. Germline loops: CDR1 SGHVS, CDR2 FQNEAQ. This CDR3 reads CASSLAPGGPGNTIYF. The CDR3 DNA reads TGTGCCAGCAGCTTAGCCCCAGGGGGCCCTGGAAACACCATATATTTT.

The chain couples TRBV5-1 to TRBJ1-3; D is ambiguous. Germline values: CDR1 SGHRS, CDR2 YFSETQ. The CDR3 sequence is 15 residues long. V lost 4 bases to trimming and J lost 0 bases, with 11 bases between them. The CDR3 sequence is CASSRSMDSGNTIYF. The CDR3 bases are TGCGCCAGCAGCAGGAGCATGGACTCTGGAAACACCATATATTTT.

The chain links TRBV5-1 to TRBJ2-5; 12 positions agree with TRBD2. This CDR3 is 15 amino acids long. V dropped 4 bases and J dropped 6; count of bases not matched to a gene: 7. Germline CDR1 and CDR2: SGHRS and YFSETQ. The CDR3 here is CASSVSGTSGQTQYF. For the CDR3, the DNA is TGCGCCAGCAGCGTCTCCGGGACTAGCGGGCAGACCCAGTACTTC.

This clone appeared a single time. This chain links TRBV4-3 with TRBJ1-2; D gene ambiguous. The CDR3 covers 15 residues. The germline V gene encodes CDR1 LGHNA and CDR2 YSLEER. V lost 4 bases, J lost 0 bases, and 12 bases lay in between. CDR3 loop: CASSPQGGANYGYTF. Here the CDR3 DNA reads TGCGCCAGCAGCCCCCAAGGTGGAGCTAACTATGGCTACACCTTC.

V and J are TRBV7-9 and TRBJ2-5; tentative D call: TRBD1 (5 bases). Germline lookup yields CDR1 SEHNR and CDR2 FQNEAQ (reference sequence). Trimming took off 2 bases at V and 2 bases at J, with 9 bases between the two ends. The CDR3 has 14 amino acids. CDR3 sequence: CASSLLGDQETQYF. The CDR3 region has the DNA TGTGCCAGCAGCTTACTAGGGGATCAAGAGACCCAGTACTTC.

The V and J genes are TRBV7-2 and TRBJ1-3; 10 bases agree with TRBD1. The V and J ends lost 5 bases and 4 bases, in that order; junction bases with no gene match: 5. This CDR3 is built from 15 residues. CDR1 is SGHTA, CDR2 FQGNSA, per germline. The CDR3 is CASSPGTGVGNTIYF. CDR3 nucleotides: TGTGCCAGCAGCCCCGGGACAGGGGTCGGAAACACCATATATTTT.